The 20 T cell receptor beta chains given below trace back to one sample, sequenced in a study of identical twins. TCRdb reprocessed the 5' RACE reads via MiXCR and lists one record per CDR3 protein. The table shows about 210,000 distinct CDR3 sequences, with roughly 10% occurring only once. Sequenced: memory (CD45RO+) T cells sorted from blood. The receptors were sampled from a woman aged 18-35 years in good health.

This clonotype has ten or more counts. The rearrangement links TRBV7-2 to TRBJ2-3; the D is unclear. With 4 bases removed from V and 5 bases from J, the gap between germline ends came to 4 bases. CDR1 is SGHTA, CDR2 FQGNSA, per germline. The CDR3 runs to 11 residues. In DNA form, the CDR3 reads TGTGCCAGCAGCTCCATAGATACGCAGTATTTT. The encoded protein is CASSSIDTQYF.

V is TRBV5-5 and J is TRBJ1-1, with TRBD1 as a possible D gene (6 bases). The CDR3 extends over 13 amino acids. Trimming shortened V by 5 bases and J by 3 bases, and 11 bases separated the two germline ends. The germline V gene encodes CDR1 SGHKS and CDR2 YYEKEE (reference sequence). Written as DNA, the CDR3 is TGTGCCAGCAGAATGGACAGCCACACTGAAGCTTTCTTT. It is translated as CASRMDSHTEAFF.

This clonotype showed up just a few times. The V and J genes are TRBV7-3 and TRBJ2-2; no definite D call. The germline gives CDR1 SGHTA, CDR2 FQGTGA. Trimming took 1 base from V and 0 from J, leaving 12 bases between them. The CDR3 runs to 17 residues. In DNA form, the CDR3 reads TGTGCCAGCAGCTTAAGGGGTAAACCCACGAACACCGGGGAGCTGTTTTTT. This gives the protein CASSLRGKPTNTGELFF. Together with reference TRBV7-3 and TRBJ2-2, the CDR3 gives the full variable domain: GAGVSQTPSNKVTEKGKYVELRCDPISGHTALYWYRQSLGQGPEFLIYFQGTGAADDSGLPNDRFFAVRPEGSVSTLKIQRTERGDSAVYLCASSLRGKPTNTGELFFGEGSRLTVL.

This rearrangement joins TRBV20-1 to TRBJ2-2; 7 bases align to TRBD1. Germline CDR1 reads DFQATT; CDR2 reads SNEGSKA (reference sequence). The V gene end was trimmed by 3 bases and the J gene end by 2 bases; junction bases not matched to a gene: 6. This CDR3 comprises 15 residues. The CDR3 region is CSARRQGPNTGELFF. CDR3 DNA: TGCAGTGCTAGGCGACAGGGTCCTAACACCGGGGAGCTGTTTTTT.

This clonotype has more than one count but fewer than ten. The rearrangement uses TRBV4-3 and TRBJ1-3, with 10 positions matching TRBD1. From germline, CDR1 is LGHNA and CDR2 YSLEER. The V and J ends lost 3 bases and 3 bases, in that order; junction bases with no gene match: 11. CDR3 length: 18 amino acids. CDR3 DNA: TGCGCCAGCAGCCATACCGTAGGGGACAGGGGAATTGGAAACACCATATATTTT. Residues: CASSHTVGDRGIGNTIYF.

This clonotype was picked up many times. The CDR3, as DNA: TGTGCCAGCACGCTGAGCTCCTACAATGAGCAGTTCTTC. Translating gives CASTLSSYNEQFF. The chain links TRBV6-2 or TRBV6-3 to TRBJ2-1; no definite D call. The CDR3 covers 13 residues. V gave up 7 bases and J gave up 0 bases, with 7 bases separating them. In germline, CDR1 is MNHEY, CDR2 SVGEGT.

This clonotype was counted between two and nine times. The chain has TRBV5-1 and TRBJ1-5; TRBD1 matches 7 bases. The CDR3 covers 14 residues. Germline CDR1 and CDR2: SGHRS and YFSETQ. J was trimmed by 3 bases and V by 4 bases; bases with no gene match: 4. The CDR3 loop is CASSKGQPNQPQHF. The CDR3 DNA reads TGCGCCAGCAGCAAGGGACAGCCCAATCAGCCCCAGCATTTT.

This chain links TRBV20-1 with TRBJ2-5; D remains ambiguous. Germline assignment: CDR1 DFQATT and CDR2 SNEGSKA (reference sequence). The V end was cut by 0 bases, the J end by 9 bases, with 17 bases between. This CDR3 is 14 amino acids long. DNA for the CDR3: TGCAGTGCTAGAGATCTGGACGGCGCAAAGGCCCAGTACTTC. Its protein product is CSARDLDGAKAQYF.

As regards this clonotype: The junction shows a germline mismatch at one end, possibly a read error. This CDR3 is CSARGSNTDTQYF. The CDR3 DNA reads TGCAGTGCCAGAGGGTCCAACACAGATACGCAGTATTTT. This chain links TRBV20-1 with TRBJ2-3; possibly TRBD2 for D (5 bases). The CDR3 runs 13 residues. The germline V gene encodes CDR1 DFQATT and CDR2 SNEGSKA (reference sequence).

V and J are TRBV29-1 and TRBJ2-5; TRBD1 is a possible D gene (6 bases). Germline-derived CDR1 and CDR2 are SQVTM and ANQGSEA. The CDR3 length is 12 residues. Trimming took 6 bases from V and 2 from J, leaving 10 bases between them. The CDR3 protein is CSVGQPQETQYF. Written as DNA, the CDR3 is TGCAGCGTAGGACAGCCTCAAGAGACCCAGTACTTC.

The J gene is TRBJ2-3, the V gene TRBV2; D perhaps matches TRBD1 (6 bases). Trimming shortened V by 8 bases and J by 2 bases, and 14 bases separated the two germline ends. The length of the CDR3 is 14 residues. Germline lookup yields CDR1 SNHLY and CDR2 FYNNEI. In nucleotides, the CDR3 is TGTGCCAGCTGGGGGCGAGTCGACACAGATACGCAGTATTTT. This gives the protein CASWGRVDTDTQYF.

This clonotype was observed many times. This sequence joins TRBV27 and TRBJ2-3, with D perhaps being TRBD1 or TRBD2 (5 bases each). The V gene's germline CDR1 is MNHEY and CDR2 SMNVEV (reference sequence). There are 15 residues in the CDR3. The V end was cut by 5 bases, the J end by 3 bases, with 15 bases between. The CDR3 DNA follows: TGTGCCAGCAGTCCGGGACGAGGCAGGACAGATACGCAGTATTTT. Encoded protein: CASSPGRGRTDTQYF.

The rearrangement links TRBV7-8 to TRBJ2-3; D is perhaps TRBD1 (5 bases). The ends were cut back, 2 bases at V and 2 bases at J, with 8 bases in the middle. Germline lookup yields CDR1 SGHVS and CDR2 FQNEAQ. The CDR3 loop spans 14 amino acids. CDR3 protein: CASSLRGFTDTQYF. The CDR3 nucleotides read TGTGCCAGCAGCTTAAGGGGATTCACAGATACGCAGTATTTT.

This clonotype was found many times. This rearrangement joins TRBV20-1 to TRBJ1-1, with a possible D match to TRBD1 (6 bases). Germline values: CDR1 DFQATT, CDR2 SNEGSKA (reference sequence). The length of the CDR3 is 14 residues. V lost 1 base and J lost 3, with 12 bases in between. CDR3 DNA sequence: TGCAGTGCTAGAGGATGGGAGGGGGACACTGAAGCTTTCTTT. Its protein is CSARGWEGDTEAFF.

J is TRBJ2-2 and V is TRBV7-2; D may match TRBD1 or TRBD2 (5 bases each). This CDR3 is 14 amino acids long. V dropped 5 bases and J dropped 5 bases, with 12 bases sitting between them. Germline V gene data show CDR1 as SGHTA and CDR2 as FQGNSA. CDR3 protein: CASSPGPQTGELFF. CDR3 nucleotide sequence: TGTGCCAGCAGCCCGGGACCCCAGACCGGGGAGCTGTTTTTT.

This clonotype has at least ten counts. This sequence joins TRBV6-1 and TRBJ2-7; the match to TRBD1 covers 7 bases. The germline V gene has CDR1 MNHNS and CDR2 SASEGT. J lost 2 bases, V lost 7 bases, and 8 bases had no gene match. CDR3 length: 14 residues. The CDR3 sequence is CASTSRDRAYEQYF. In DNA form, the CDR3 reads TGTGCCAGCACTAGCCGGGACAGAGCCTACGAGCAGTACTTC.

The chain couples TRBV4-1 to TRBJ2-1; TRBD2 matches at 9 bases. The germline V gene has CDR1 MGHRA and CDR2 YSYEKL. The V gene end was trimmed by 1 base and the J gene end by 4 bases; junction bases not matched to a gene: 14. CDR3 length: 19 amino acids. The CDR3 nucleotides read TGCGCCAGCAGCCAAGCCTTCGCGGGAGGGCCCCACCCTTACAATGAGCAGTTCTTC. Protein product: CASSQAFAGGPHPYNEQFF.

This clonotype appeared a few times. The chain has TRBV5-1 and TRBJ2-6; 9 bases map to TRBD1. The CDR3 is made up of 19 amino acids. V dropped 0 bases and J dropped 0; count of bases not matched to a gene: 7. The V gene's germline CDR1 is SGHRS and CDR2 YFSETQ. The CDR3 sequence: CASSLGFGQGSSGANVLTF. As DNA, the CDR3 is TGCGCCAGCAGCTTGGGGTTCGGACAGGGGAGCTCTGGGGCCAACGTCCTGACTTTC.

This clonotype occurred a few times. This chain joins TRBV9 and TRBJ2-3, with D perhaps matching TRBD2 (6 bases). This CDR3 comprises 14 residues. Per germline, CDR1 SGDLS and CDR2 YYNGEE. Trimming took off 0 bases at V and 6 bases at J, with 11 bases between the two ends. The DNA of the CDR3 is TGTGCCAGCAGCGTAGGGGCGGGACGGGATACGCAGTATTTT. Amino acid sequence: CASSVGAGRDTQYF.

The table lists this clonotype with a few counts. The CDR3, as DNA: TGCAGTGCTAGTCGGGGAGGCGATGGCTACACCTTC. It yields the protein CSASRGGDGYTF. This chain connects TRBV20-1 to TRBJ1-2; D remains unclear. This CDR3 spans 12 amino acids. Trimming removed 3 bases from V and 6 bases from J, with 11 bases in between. Germline values: CDR1 DFQATT, CDR2 SNEGSKA (reference sequence).